Sequencing of this TCR beta chain was carried out in a study of cytomegalovirus exposure and HLA in healthy donors. The overall study: Roughly four fifths of 398 genotyped donors fell in the Caucasian-associated ancestry cluster. General observations from the study: High specificity and sensitivity for cytomegalovirus status were reported for the classifier.

Germline CDR1 is LGHNT and CDR2 is FRNRAP. V dropped 5 bases and J dropped 3; count of bases not matched to a gene: 6. This CDR3 comprises 14 residues. 60 Vbeta and 13 Jbeta primers were used in PCR. Original analysis: Later, tens of millions of unique TCR beta chains were counted in an analysis, and roughly 11 million of them were shared. Sequenced by immunoSEQ multiplex PCR; TCRdb stores in-frame clones only, minus some. V and J calls plus clone size are reproduced from that table; the DNA served to infer D and trimming. The data hold roughly 120,000 clones, with about three quarters observed a single time. Healthy bone marrow donors made up the donors. This clone has just a few counts. Its antigen remains unknown.

The receptor was derived from a woman aged 35 to 49 in good health and CMV-seropositive. The chain recombines TRBV12-5 with TRBJ2-7, with 8 bases matching TRBD1. The specimen was PBMCs. This chain's CDR3 is CASGPRQGNYEQYF. CDR3 DNA: TGTGCTAGTGGTCCTCGACAGGGGAACTACGAGCAGTACTTC.